Presented here are 5 T cell receptor beta chains from one specimen sequenced in a study of blood T cell repertoires in COVID-19. Libraries were prepared by immunoSEQ multiplex PCR; TCRdb keeps only in-frame clonotypes and omits some of them. The sample shows approximately 260,000 clones, 80% to 90% of them seen only once. The sample comprised peripheral blood. The receptor set was obtained from a woman aged 70-85 years with acute or convalescent COVID-19.

The chain is built from TRBV19 and TRBJ1-1; D is unresolved. Trimming left V 2 bases short and J 7 bases short, with 8 bases between. Looked up from germline, CDR1 is LNHDA and CDR2 is SQIVND (reference sequence). The CDR3 length is 12 residues. The CDR3, as DNA: TGTGCCAGTAGTATATCGGCAGGTGAAGCTTTCTTT. Translating gives CASSISAGEAFF.

The chain is built from TRBV4-1 and TRBJ1-5, with no clear D. Deletions cut 0 bases from V and 4 bases from J, with 4 bases between. The CDR3 runs 13 residues. Germline V gene sequence: CDR1 MGHRA, CDR2 YSYEKL. CDR3 protein: CASSQDPNQPQHF. The CDR3 coding sequence is TGCGCCAGCAGCCAAGACCCGAATCAGCCCCAGCATTTT.

The rearrangement links TRBV4-1 to TRBJ2-1; 7 nucleotides match TRBD2. V lost 0 bases to trimming and J lost 8 bases; unmatched junction nucleotides: 10. This CDR3 is 16 amino acids long. Looked up from germline, CDR1 is MGHRA and CDR2 is YSYEKL. CDR3 nucleotide sequence: TGCGCCAGCAGCCAAGAGTGGACCCGCGGGGGTCATGAGCAGTTCTTC. Translation gives CASSQEWTRGGHEQFF.

The rearrangement uses TRBV19 and TRBJ1-1; 7 positions match TRBD1. V shed 8 bases and J 6 bases; nucleotides not matched to a gene: 12. This CDR3 is 14 amino acids long. Germline V gives CDR1 LNHDA, CDR2 SQIVND (reference sequence). The CDR3 protein is CASWDRRGPAEAFF. The CDR3 nucleotides read TGTGCCAGTTGGGACAGAAGGGGACCGGCTGAAGCTTTCTTT.

The V call is TRBV19, the J call TRBJ1-2, with D possibly being TRBD1 (5 bases). This CDR3 region has 15 residues. Trimming cost V 4 bases and J 3 bases, with 15 bases left between them. The germline gives CDR1 LNHDA, CDR2 SQIVND (reference sequence). CDR3 residues: CASSTPRDSDYGYTF. CDR3 bases: TGTGCCAGTAGTACCCCACGAGACAGCGACTATGGCTACACCTTC. Drawing the rest from reference TRBV19 and TRBJ1-2, the complete variable domain is DGGITQSPKYLFRKEGQNVTLSCEQNLNHDAMYWYRQDPGQGLRLIYYSQIVNDFQKGDIAEGYSVSREKKESFPLTVTSAQKNPTAFYLCASSTPRDSDYGYTFGSGTRLTVV.